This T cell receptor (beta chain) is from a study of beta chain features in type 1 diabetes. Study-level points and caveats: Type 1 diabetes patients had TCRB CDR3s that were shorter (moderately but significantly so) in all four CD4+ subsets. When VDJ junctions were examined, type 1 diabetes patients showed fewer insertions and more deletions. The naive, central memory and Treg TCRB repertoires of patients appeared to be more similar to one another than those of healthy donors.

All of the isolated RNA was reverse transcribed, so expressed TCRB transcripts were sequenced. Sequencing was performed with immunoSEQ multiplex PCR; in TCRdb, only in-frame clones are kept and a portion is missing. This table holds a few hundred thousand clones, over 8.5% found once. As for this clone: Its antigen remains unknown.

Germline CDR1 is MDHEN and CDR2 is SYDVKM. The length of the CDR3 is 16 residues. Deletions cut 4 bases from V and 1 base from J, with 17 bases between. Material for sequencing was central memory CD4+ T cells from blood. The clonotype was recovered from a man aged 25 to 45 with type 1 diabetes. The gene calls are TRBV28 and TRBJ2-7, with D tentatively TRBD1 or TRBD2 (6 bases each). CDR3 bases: TGTGCCAGCAGTTCCTGGGGGGCTTACCAATCCTACGAGCAGTACTTC. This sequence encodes CASSSWGAYQSYEQYF.